This T cell receptor beta chain is from a study of cytomegalovirus exposure and HLA in healthy donors (dated by TCRdb to about 2017). Turning to the overall study: An earlier analysis of approximately 640 of the donors reported approximately 300 Gb of sequence data and 117 million unique TCR beta sequences from about 180 million T cells. An early release that covered about 640 HLA-typed donors contained about 300 gigabases of sequencing data and about 84 million unique TCR sequences. Among the roughly 400 genotyped donors, around 81% belonged to the genetic ancestry cluster associated with self-reported Caucasian donors. The study aimed to test whether signatures of past pathogen exposure could be identified by cataloging public T cell receptors. The T cell repertoires of some 700 subjects were profiled by immunosequencing and related to cytomegalovirus serostatus. Besides the first cohort of roughly 640 subjects, a separate validation cohort made up of 95 to 150 different subjects was used. To predict cytomegalovirus infection status, the study combined high-throughput TCR immunosequencing, statistical association of individual TCRs with disease status, and machine learning. To study patterns of TCR occurrence, a later analysis re-analyzed previously published TCR beta repertoires from under 750 donors and added high-resolution HLA genotyping. Rather than using new phenotypic data, the later analysis identified candidate immune exposures from TCR beta sequences and from how often those sequences occurred across donors. An earlier analysis of some 500 of the donors used high-throughput TCR beta sequencing to judge whether each TCR beta V gene segment behaved as functional or pseudogenic. Donor age, sex, ethnicity and CMV serostatus were compiled alongside the repertoire data. In a later genetic analysis, genome-wide SNP genotypes for about three fifths of the 666 donors were used, and that subset was treated as a discovery cohort. Every repertoire in the discovery cohort had been generated on one and the same sequencing platform. Class I and class II HLA loci were covered by the typing at four-digit resolution. Typing coverage varied by locus: roughly 629-640 donors for A, B, C, DRB1 and DQB1; approximately 560 for DQA1; more than 600 for DPA1; roughly 470 for DPB1. Because of strong linkage in the cohort, roughly five DR-DQ haplotypes were treated as single units for association and clustering. Among 300 to 500 genotyped donors of the cohort, an average of about 240,000 unique TCR beta nucleotide sequences was sequenced per donor, of which 15% to 20% were non-productive.

Findings and caveats that apply to the study as a whole: A later analysis found that most CMV-associated TCR beta chains appeared HLA-restricted, with HLA associations seemingly driven largely by CMV exposure. Because HLA typing was missing for some donors at each locus, association tests included only the typed subset. Only TCR beta chains were sequenced in this cohort, and the absence of alpha or paired-chain data limited detectable features. In both the original and validation cohorts, the classifier was reported to diagnose cytomegalovirus status with high specificity and sensitivity. A later genetic analysis reported fewer N-insertions in productive TCRs among donors in an Asian-associated ancestry cluster than the roughly 700-donor mean. In a later analysis, around 15,000 TCR beta sequences were associated with specific HLA alleles at a false discovery rate of 0.05. Because counts were too low, about 15 rarely observed V segments, including chromosome 9 orphons, were left out of the earlier analysis of about 500 of the donors. Linkage disequilibrium might explain the correlated functional status among segregating V segments, but an unknown experimental factor could not be ruled out. The authors suggested that the approach could potentially be extended to other disease states and immunological phenotypes. A cluster of highly shared sequence variants was judged likely to represent a technical artifact of the sequencing pipeline. Presence/absence analyses assumed roughly uniform sequencing depth across donors, an assumption that may not hold. Most TCR sequences were seen in very few donors, while some public TCRs were found in many individuals. Assigning TCR associations to individual alleles was difficult when HLA alleles, especially DR and DQ, strongly co-occurred. An earlier analysis of roughly 570 of the donors showed that most TCR beta V segments appeared in productive rearrangements either about 90% or about 30% of the time, which broadly matched IMGT annotations. In a later analysis, TCR association rates were found to vary across HLA loci, with the most associated TCRs seen for DRB1 alleles and the fewest for HLA-C alleles. CMV serostatus was the only immune exposure information available for the cohort. A further reported finding was that TCR beta sequences accurately predicted the HLA-A and HLA-B alleles for most subjects in the first cohort. A total of some 180 TCR beta chains were listed by the study as associated with cytomegalovirus. In a later genetic analysis, a missense DCLRE1C variant was associated with V-gene and J-gene trimming of TCR beta chains, and the association was replicated in an independent cohort. A few of the identified cytomegalovirus-associated TCR beta chains were confirmed in vitro to be specific for cytomegalovirus antigens. Compared with equally common non-associated chains, HLA-associated TCR beta chains in a later analysis were more clonally expanded and had lower generation probabilities. In a later analysis, several top co-occurrence clusters were reported to appear linked to parvovirus B19, influenza, CMV and Epstein-Barr virus.

Libraries were built with the immunoSEQ multiplex PCR assay. For the multiplex PCR, a mixture combining 60 forward primers for TCR Vbeta segments and 13 reverse primers for TCR Jbeta segments was used. The CDR3 region of rearranged TCR beta genes was amplified from genomic DNA with a multiplex PCR assay. On the Illumina HiSeq System, the amplified TCR beta libraries were sequenced as 87-base-pair reads. The original pipeline was this. A later analysis tallied around 82 million unique TCR beta chains across the 550 to 850 repertoires, and approximately 11 million of those chains were shared by two or more donors. Raw reads were error-corrected and collapsed into unique sequences by a nearest-neighbor algorithm in which closely related sequences were merged to remove PCR and sequencing errors. Alignment of CDR3 sequences to IMGT reference sequences was used to assign V, D and J gene segments. For a sequence to be retained, at least a six-nucleotide match to both a V gene segment and a J gene segment was required. A rearrangement counted as productive if the CDR3 had no stop codons and remained in frame with V and J, and every other rearrangement counted as non-productive. CDR3 was defined by IMGT convention, running from the second conserved V-encoded cysteine to the conserved J-encoded phenylalanine. The earlier analysis of fewer than 700 of the donors excluded sequences that lacked an unambiguous match to a single V gene segment. In an earlier analysis of approximately 590 of the donors, V segments were called functional above 56.7% productive rearrangements and were called segregating when the between-donor standard deviation exceeded 5%. A statistical classification framework was developed to diagnose cytomegalovirus status using the catalog of TCR beta chain sequences. In a later analysis, TCR nucleotide sequences were compared against IMGT/GENE-DB human TR gene sequences so that V and J genes could be assigned. A later analysis assigned CDR3 sequences and most-parsimonious VDJ recombination scenarios with the TCRdist pipeline. A later analysis defined each TCR beta chain by its CDR3 amino acid sequence plus V-gene family, and excluded reads lacking a unique V-gene family. As a way to deal with suspected cross-contamination and a sequencing artifact, a later analysis dropped approximately 570 nucleotide sequences that were highly shared and had low generation probability. In a later analysis, a clonal expansion index for each public chain was calculated from normalized within-repertoire ranks of inferred template counts. Generation probabilities in a later analysis came from a VDJ recombination model fitted to out-of-frame rearrangements, and those results were checked against IGoR. In a later analysis, TCR-TCR, TCR-HLA and TCR-CMV co-occurrence was scored with hypergeometric tests, and a repertoire-size bias correction was applied to TCR pairs. A later analysis estimated false discovery rates by permuting HLA or CMV assignments 20 times. A later analysis grouped co-occurring TCRs with DBSCAN, adding TCRdist sequence similarity when clustering within HLA-allele-positive subsets. Repertoires with fewer than 30,000 or more than 120,000 public chains, plus five repertoires with anomalous nucleotide sharing, were excluded from co-occurrence clustering. TCRdb stores this immuneACCESS table with in-frame sequences only. Part of the clones is absent; in the studies checked, under half of the shortfall reflects unresolved V genes, and no reason is known for the rest. Clone size and V and J calls were adopted from that table, with D and trimming inferred from the DNA. In all, the sample holds 150,000 to 200,000 clones, and about 74% of those were seen once. The biggest ten clones account for 2.5% to 3.5% of the sample.

The cohort consisted of 650 to 850 healthy bone marrow donors. At the time of sampling, all cohort members were nominally healthy, though unrecorded immune exposures were likely present. The donor was CMV seronegative and was included in the group of several hundred seronegative cohort members. Each donor provided a peripheral blood sample, and peripheral blood mononuclear cells were used for TCR beta sequencing. Genomic DNA extraction from the blood cell samples was performed with the Qiagen DNeasy Blood Extraction Kit. This clone was seen more than once but under ten times. Its antigen target is currently unknown. It has no much larger one-base neighbor in the sample; base qualities were not kept. The sequenced material came from PBMCs. This clonotype originated in a male donor in good health and CMV-seronegative.

The sequenced DNA is TGTGCCAGCAGCCCTGGACAGGCTAATGGCTACACCTTC. Translated, it reads CASSPGQANGYTF. The chain couples TRBV7-2 to TRBJ1-2; TRBD1 matches 7 bases in the middle. Here V drops 5 bases and J drops 6 bases, and the junction holds 6 bases not matched to any gene. Measured from the cysteine to the phenylalanine, the CDR3 is 13 residues long. The read is trimmed to its CDR3 DNA, 39 bases read in frame from base 1. CDR1 and CDR2 are read off the germline V gene as SGHTA and FQGNSA.